This passage covers 16 T cell receptor beta chains from one sample sequenced in a study of blood T cell repertoires in COVID-19. The repertoire was sequenced with immunoSEQ multiplex PCR; TCRdb's copy has only in-frame clones and lacks some. The table includes a few hundred thousand clones, around 86% detected once. Sequenced input: peripheral blood. The origin of the receptors is a man aged 55 to 69 with acute or convalescent COVID-19.

The chain is built from TRBV7-9 and TRBJ1-2; 9 nucleotides align to TRBD1. V gave up 5 bases and J gave up 3 bases; unmatched junction bases: 7. The germline CDR1 and CDR2 sequences are SEHNR and FQNEAQ (reference sequence). The CDR3 contains 15 residues. CDR3 coding DNA: TGTGCCAGCAGCGCCCGGGACAGGGCGCACTATGGCTACACCTTC. It translates to CASSARDRAHYGYTF.

J is TRBJ2-7 and V is TRBV30, with D possibly TRBD2 on 6 matching bases. From germline, CDR1 is GTSNPN and CDR2 SVGIG (reference sequence). The CDR3 is 15 residues long. V was shortened by 2 bases and J by 4 bases, with 18 bases between the two germline ends. The CDR3 DNA reads as TGTGCCTGGAGTATCGGAGGGGCAAACAGTTACGAGCAGTACTTC. Its protein is CAWSIGGANSYEQYF.

The chain joins TRBV7-9 to TRBJ1-4; perhaps TRBD1 as D (6 bases). The germline gives CDR1 SEHNR, CDR2 FQNEAQ (reference sequence). The CDR3 extends over 16 amino acids. Trimming shortened V by 6 bases and J by 5 bases, and 19 bases separated the two germline ends. The CDR3 sequence: CASSYPQGTSNEKLFF. The CDR3 DNA follows: TGTGCCAGCAGTTACCCACAGGGCACTTCGAATGAAAAACTGTTTTTT.

The rearrangement links TRBV10-1 to TRBJ2-2; weak D call: TRBD1 (6 bases). Germline-derived CDR1 and CDR2 are WNHNN and SYGVQD (reference sequence). Trimming removed 4 bases from V and 3 bases from J, with 15 bases in between. This CDR3 region has 16 residues. In nucleotides, the CDR3 is TGCGCCAGCAGTGCCCCGGGACAAGGGGACACCGGGGAGCTGTTTTTT. Protein product: CASSAPGQGDTGELFF.

The chain has TRBV7-9 and TRBJ2-2; a possible D gene is TRBD1 (6 bases). CDR3 length: 14 residues. Per the germline V gene, CDR1 is SEHNR and CDR2 is FQNEAQ (reference sequence). The V gene lost 3 bases and the J gene lost 2 bases, with 7 bases spanning the gap. CDR3 sequence reads: CASSLGHNTGELFF. The CDR3 DNA reads as TGTGCCAGCAGCTTGGGACACAACACCGGGGAGCTGTTTTTT.

V gene TRBV5-4 combines with J gene TRBJ1-2; D gene unclear. CDR1 and CDR2 from the germline V gene are SGHNT and YYREEE (reference sequence). The CDR3 is 13 residues long. Trimming pared 0 bases from V and 8 bases from J, leaving 11 bases between. CDR3 sequence: CASSLEAGLGYTF. In nucleotides, the CDR3 is TGTGCCAGCAGCTTGGAGGCAGGATTAGGCTACACCTTC. Complete variable domain (other parts from reference TRBV5-4 and TRBJ1-2): ETGVTQSPTHLIKTRGQQVTLRCSSQSGHNTVSWYQQALGQGPQFIFQYYREEENGRGNFPPRFSGLQFPNYSSELNVNALELDDSALYLCASSLEAGLGYTFGSGTRLTVV.

The chain recombines TRBV7-8 with TRBJ2-1; 7 bases line up with TRBD2. Trimming took 0 bases from V and 3 from J; bases not matched to a gene: 5. Germline loops: CDR1 SGHVS, CDR2 FQNEAQ. The CDR3 contains 16 residues. CDR3 sequence reads: CASSLALTGGYNEQFF. The DNA for the CDR3 is TGTGCCAGCAGCTTAGCATTAACGGGGGGCTACAATGAGCAGTTCTTC.

The chain carries TRBV6-5 and TRBJ1-6; 7 positions agree with TRBD1. The germline V gene encodes CDR1 MNHEY and CDR2 SVGAGI. The CDR3 is made up of 14 amino acids. After removal of 8 bases from V and 5 bases from J, the junction contained 6 bases not matched to a gene. The CDR3 region is CASATGTDNSPLHF. CDR3 DNA sequence: TGTGCCAGCGCCACCGGGACAGATAATTCACCCCTCCACTTT.

The CDR3 protein is CASSGRGQVNTEAFF. The DNA for the CDR3 is TGTGCCAGCAGCGGTAGGGGACAAGTGAACACTGAAGCTTTCTTT. The V call is TRBV9, the J call TRBJ1-1; a possible D gene is TRBD1 (6 bases). The germline CDR1 and CDR2 sequences are SGDLS and YYNGEE. This CDR3 is 15 amino acids long. V lost 3 bases, J lost 0 bases, and 12 bases lay in between.

The genes are TRBV5-1 and TRBJ2-1, with 14 bases aligning to TRBD2. V gave up 4 bases and J gave up 7 bases; unmatched junction bases: 7. Germline V lookup: CDR1 SGHRS, CDR2 YFSETQ. This CDR3 region has 16 residues. CDR3 sequence reads: CASSLGLAGAGNEQFF. Written as DNA, the CDR3 is TGCGCCAGCAGCCTGGGACTAGCGGGGGCGGGGAATGAGCAGTTCTTC.

The chain links TRBV9 to TRBJ2-7; no clear D. With 2 bases removed from V and 7 bases from J, the gap between germline ends came to 7 bases. CDR3 length: 11 residues. Germline values: CDR1 SGDLS, CDR2 YYNGEE. CDR3 DNA: TGTGCCAGCAGCGTTGGCACAGAGCAGTACTTC. Encoded protein: CASSVGTEQYF. The full variable domain, in which reference TRBV9 and TRBJ2-7 provide the parts outside the CDR3, is DSGVTQTPKHLITATGQRVTLRCSPRSGDLSVYWYQQSLDQGLQFLIQYYNGEERAKGNILERFSAQQFPDLHSELNLSSLELGDSALYFCASSVGTEQYFGPGTRLTVT.

The chain carries TRBV12-5 and TRBJ2-7; D is undetermined. The CDR3 has 17 residues. Per the germline V gene, CDR1 is LGHNT and CDR2 is FRNRAP. Trimming stripped 3 bases from V and 2 bases from J, with 20 bases between. CDR3 coding DNA: TGTGCTAGTGGTTTAGCTGTTTCAGGTGGCAGGACCTACGAGCAGTACTTC. Amino acids: CASGLAVSGGRTYEQYF. Looking up the rest from reference TRBV12-5 and TRBJ2-7 gives the full variable domain: DARVTQTPRHKVTEMGQEVTMRCQPILGHNTVFWYRQTMMQGLELLAYFRNRAPLDDSGMPKDRFSAEMPDATLATLKIQPSEPRDSAVYFCASGLAVSGGRTYEQYFGPGTRLTVT.

The chain is built from TRBV7-3 and TRBJ1-5, with 8 positions matching TRBD1. V shed 5 bases and J 9 bases; nucleotides not matched to a gene: 9. The CDR3 is 14 residues long. Germline V gene data show CDR1 as SGHTA and CDR2 as FQGTGA. The CDR3 reads CASSGTGQVRPQHF. DNA for the CDR3: TGTGCCAGCAGCGGCACGGGACAGGTGCGGCCCCAGCATTTT.

CDR3 sequence: CASSQAGTGITGELFF. Here the CDR3 DNA reads TGTGCCAGCAGTCAAGCCGGGACAGGGATCACCGGGGAGCTGTTTTTT. J is TRBJ2-2 and V is TRBV6-6; TRBD1 matches 9 bases. Unmatched junction bases numbered 8, after V lost 5 bases and J lost 4 bases. In germline, CDR1 is MNHNY, CDR2 SVGAGI (reference sequence). This CDR3 region has 16 residues.

For this clone: The sample contains more than one DNA sequence encoding this CDR3. V is TRBV19 and J is TRBJ2-7, with D possibly being TRBD1 (6 bases). Germline V gene sequence: CDR1 LNHDA, CDR2 SQIVND (reference sequence). V was pared by 5 bases and J by 0 bases, with 14 bases between. This CDR3 spans 15 amino acids. CDR3 protein: CASSPQGTSSYEQYF. The CDR3 nucleotides are TGTGCCAGTAGTCCACAGGGTACTTCCTCCTACGAGCAGTACTTC. Looking up the rest from reference TRBV19 and TRBJ2-7 gives the full variable domain: DGGITQSPKYLFRKEGQNVTLSCEQNLNHDAMYWYRQDPGQGLRLIYYSQIVNDFQKGDIAEGYSVSREKKESFPLTVTSAQKNPTAFYLCASSPQGTSSYEQYFGPGTRLTVT.

V usage is TRBV7-2 and J usage is TRBJ2-5, with D perhaps matching TRBD2 (5 bases). The CDR3 spans 16 residues. CDR1 and CDR2 from the germline V gene are SGHTA and FQGNSA. Trimming took off 1 base at V and 2 bases at J, with 14 bases between the two ends. CDR3 DNA sequence: TGTGCCAGCAGCTTAGTTACGGGGAACCCTCAAGAGACCCAGTACTTC. This codes for CASSLVTGNPQETQYF.